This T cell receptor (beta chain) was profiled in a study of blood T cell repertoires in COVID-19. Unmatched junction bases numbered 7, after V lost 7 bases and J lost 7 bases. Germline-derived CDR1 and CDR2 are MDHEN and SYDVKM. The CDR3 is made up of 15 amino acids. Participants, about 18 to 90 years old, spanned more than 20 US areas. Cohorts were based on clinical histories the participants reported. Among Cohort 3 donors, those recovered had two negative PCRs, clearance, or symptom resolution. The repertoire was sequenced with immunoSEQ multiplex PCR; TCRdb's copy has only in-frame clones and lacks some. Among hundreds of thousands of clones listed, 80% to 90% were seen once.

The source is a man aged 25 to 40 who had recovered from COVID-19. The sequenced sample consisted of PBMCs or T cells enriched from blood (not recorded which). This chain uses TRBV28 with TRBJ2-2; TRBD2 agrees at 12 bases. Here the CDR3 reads CASTLLAGGIGELFF. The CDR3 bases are TGTGCCAGCACCTTACTAGCGGGGGGAATCGGGGAGCTGTTTTTT.